This TCR beta chain was identified in a study of T cells in Graves' hyperthyroidism and ophthalmopathy. Whole-study findings and limits: A model using 13 V-J features told ophthalmopathy apart from stable hyperthyroidism.

The investigators amplified TCR beta CDR3 regions from RNA transcripts. TCR CDR3 regions were first amplified by RT-PCR with HTBI primers. TCRdb fed the multiplex PCR reads into MiXCR, producing one record per CDR3 protein. The sample includes approximately 530,000 distinct CDR3 sequences, approximately 16% of them seen just once. If no ophthalmopathy progression occurred within 18 months, Graves' hyperthyroidism was stable. Subjects aged 18 to 65 presented with newly diagnosed hyperthyroidism of less than 2 months' duration. Used for diagnoses were clinical symptoms, serum thyroxine and TRAb, thyroid ultrasound and orbital computed tomography. Comment on this clonotype: Its target is unknown.

The receptor's source is a woman aged 18-29 years with Graves' hyperthyroidism. Material: blood.

The CDR3 DNA reads as TGTGCCAGCAGCCGTCAGTTTGGGAGGCGGTCCTACAATGAGCAGTTCTTC. Its translation is CASSRQFGRRSYNEQFF. This chain joins TRBV12-3 or TRBV12-4 and TRBJ2-1, with D possibly TRBD2 on 6 matching bases. The CDR3 consists of 17 residues. Trimming removed 6 bases from V and 1 base from J, with 19 bases in between.